This is a list of T cell receptor beta chains from one sample in a study of CD8 T cells in ankylosing spondylitis. TCRdb used MiXCR to reprocess the 5' RACE reads, holding one entry per CDR3 protein. The repertoire holds approximately 190,000 distinct CDR3 sequences, with over 10% as singletons. The sequenced sample consisted of blood, either unsorted or a sorted T cell fraction (not recorded which). The receptors here all came from a female donor with ankylosing spondylitis or in good health (not recorded which). Each CDR3 is given with its conserved first and last residue. The D gene is left open where the match is weak. Expanded clones get a size class; other rows say once, few or many, or leave the size out.

D	J	size	V	DNA	CDR3
.	TRBJ2-6	few	TRBV9	TGTGCCAGCAGCGCACGACAAGGGGCTGGGGCCAACGTCCTGACTTTC	CASSARQGAGANVLTF
.	TRBJ1-1	many	TRBV6-2/TRBV6-3	TGTGCCAGCAGTTACCGGGTAAACGCTGAAGCTTTCTTT	CASSYRVNAEAFF
TRBD2	TRBJ2-5	many	TRBV12-3/TRBV12-4	TGTGCCAGCAGGGGTACTAGCGGGTGGGAGACCCAGTACTTC	CASRGTSGWETQYF
.	TRBJ2-3	.	TRBV11-3	TGTGTCAGCAGTGCTAGGGTTCCAGATACGCAGTATTTT	CVSSARVPDTQYF
TRBD1	TRBJ2-7	few	TRBV7-2	TGTGCCAGCAGCTTAGACAGGGGGGCCGAGCAGTACTTC	CASSLDRGAEQYF
.	TRBJ2-1	many	TRBV4-3	TGCGCCAGCAGCCAAGAATCGAAGACCTTC	CASSQESKTF
.	TRBJ1-1	.	TRBV10-3	TGTGCCATCAGTGGAGGGCTCGGGAACACTGAAGCTTTCTTT	CAISGGLGNTEAFF
.	TRBJ2-2	many	TRBV12-3/TRBV12-4	TGTGCCAGCAGTTCCTCCTCGCTACGAGGCAGAGCCGGGGAGCTGTTTTTT	CASSSSSLRGRAGELFF
.	TRBJ2-7	.	TRBV6-2/TRBV6-3	TGTGCCAGCAGTTACTCGAGTCAGGGGTTGCGGTCCAACGAGCAGTACTTC	CASSYSSQGLRSNEQYF
.	TRBJ1-1	few	TRBV20-1	TGCAGTGCTAGGAAGGTGCGGGGTGGAACCCCTGAAGCTTTCTTT	CSARKVRGGTPEAFF
.	TRBJ1-4	.	TRBV19	TGTGCCAGTAATATGCGCCAGGGAGGAAAACTGTTTTTT	CASNMRQGGKLFF
TRBD1	TRBJ1-2	many	TRBV29-1	TGCAGCGTTGAAGGGACAGGGAGGGCTGGCTACACCTTC	CSVEGTGRAGYTF
.	TRBJ2-1	few	TRBV12-3/TRBV12-4	TGTGCCAGCAGCCGCAATGAGCAGTTCTTC	CASSRNEQFF
.	TRBJ2-3	once	TRBV6-2/TRBV6-3	TGTGCCAGCAGACGGGCGTTGCGGGAAGGCACAGATACGCAGTATTTT	CASRRALREGTDTQYF
.	TRBJ2-7	.	TRBV7-2	TGTGCCAGCAGCCACGGCCGGGGATTTTCGTACGAGCAGTACTTC	CASSHGRGFSYEQYF
.	TRBJ2-5	.	TRBV10-3	TGTGCCGTAGGATACTTCGGGGAGACCCAGTACTTC	CAVGYFGETQYF